One and the same sample provided the 6 T cell receptor beta chains below, sequenced in a study of technical replicates of blood from a few donors. Clones were sequenced by immunoSEQ multiplex PCR, and TCRdb holds only the in-frame ones, with some missing. The data contain about 83,000 clones, more than 80% of them singletons. Sequenced: T cells isolated from PBMCs. The source is a human donor in good health.

The chain recombines TRBV5-1 with TRBJ1-1; D possibly corresponds to TRBD1 (5 bases). The V end was cut by 0 bases, the J end by 0 bases, with 15 bases between. The V gene's germline CDR1 is SGHRS and CDR2 YFSETQ. The CDR3 is 17 residues long. This CDR3 is CASSLDPGGTMNTEAFF. The CDR3 DNA is TGCGCCAGCAGCTTGGACCCCGGGGGGACCATGAACACTGAAGCTTTCTTT.

This clone has a handful of counts. The CDR3 DNA is TGTGCCAGCTCATCATTCGACAGGAATCAGCCCCAGCATTTT. Residues: CASSSFDRNQPQHF. J is TRBJ1-5 and V is TRBV18; D might be TRBD1 (6 bases). Deletions cut 5 bases from V and 4 bases from J, with 12 bases between. The CDR3 extends over 14 amino acids. Per the germline V gene, CDR1 is KGHSH and CDR2 is LQKENI.

The chain is built from TRBV6-5 and TRBJ1-6; maybe TRBD1 (6 bases). The germline gives CDR1 MNHEY, CDR2 SVGAGI. V shed 8 bases and J shed 9 bases, with 17 bases lying between them. This CDR3 has 14 residues. As DNA, the CDR3 is TGTGCCAGCCGTTTCGGGGGGGCAGGTTCACCCCTCCACTTT. Translating it yields CASRFGGAGSPLHF.

The gene calls are TRBV28 and TRBJ2-1, with 9 bases that match TRBD1. V trimming: 3 bases; J trimming: 2 bases; junction bases outside the gene matches: 8. Germline CDR1 MDHEN, CDR2 SYDVKM. The CDR3 covers 17 residues. The CDR3 reads CASSFSPTGGPYNEQFF. The CDR3 DNA reads as TGTGCCAGCAGTTTTTCCCCGACAGGGGGTCCCTACAATGAGCAGTTCTTC.

The V gene is TRBV30, the J gene TRBJ1-4, with 8 nucleotides matching TRBD1. J was trimmed by 8 bases and V by 1 base; bases with no gene match: 9. The CDR3 sequence is 15 residues long. CDR1 GTSNPN and CDR2 SVGIG come from the germline V gene (reference sequence). CDR3 residues: CAWSAPGTGGEKLFF. CDR3 nucleotides: TGTGCCTGGAGTGCCCCCGGGACAGGAGGGGAAAAACTGTTTTTT.

V usage is TRBV27 and J usage is TRBJ2-7; 7 nucleotides agree with TRBD1. V lost 2 bases and J lost 1; bases outside the gene matches: 5. Germline loops: CDR1 MNHEY, CDR2 SMNVEV (reference sequence). The CDR3 contains 15 residues. This CDR3 is CASSLHGTVSYEQYF. CDR3 nucleotide sequence: TGTGCCAGCAGTTTACACGGGACAGTTTCCTACGAGCAGTACTTC.